The clone carrying this T cell receptor beta chain was seen ten or more times. What it binds is unknown. The data are from a study of T cells after posttransplantation cyclophosphamide. Only in-frame clones appear in the TCRdb table, and some are missing; sequencing was by immunoSEQ multiplex PCR. This sample has approximately 35,000 clones, each found more than once. General observations from the study: Later post-transplant blood repertoires were often dominated by donor CD8+ memory clones. Blood and skin or GI T cell repertoires showed limited TRB overlap.

Peripheral blood was collected from the related graft donor on the marrow donation day. The germline V gene has CDR1 SGDLS and CDR2 YYNGEE. V dropped 1 base and J dropped 1 base, with 5 bases sitting between them. The length of the CDR3 is 13 residues. The sequence was obtained from a young woman in good health and a related stem cell transplant donor. The chain combines TRBV9 with TRBJ1-1, with D unresolved. The material sequenced was PBMCs. This CDR3 reads CASSVQANTEAFF. The CDR3 bases are TGTGCCAGCAGCGTACAGGCGAACACTGAAGCTTTCTTT.